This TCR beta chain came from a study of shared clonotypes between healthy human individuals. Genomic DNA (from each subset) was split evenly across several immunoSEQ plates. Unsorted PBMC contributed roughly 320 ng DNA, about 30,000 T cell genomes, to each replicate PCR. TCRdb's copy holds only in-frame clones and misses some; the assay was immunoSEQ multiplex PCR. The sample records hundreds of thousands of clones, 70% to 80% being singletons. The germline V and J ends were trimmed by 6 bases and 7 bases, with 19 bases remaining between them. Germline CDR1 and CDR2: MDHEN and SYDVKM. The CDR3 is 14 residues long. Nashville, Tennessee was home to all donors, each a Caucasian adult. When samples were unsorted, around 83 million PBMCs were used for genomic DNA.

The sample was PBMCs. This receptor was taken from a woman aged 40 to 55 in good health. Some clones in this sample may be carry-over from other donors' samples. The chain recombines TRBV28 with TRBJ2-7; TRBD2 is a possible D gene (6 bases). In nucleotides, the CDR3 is TGTGCCAGCAGGAGGAGGGGTGGCCTGGGGGAGCAGTACTTC. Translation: CASRRRGGLGEQYF.